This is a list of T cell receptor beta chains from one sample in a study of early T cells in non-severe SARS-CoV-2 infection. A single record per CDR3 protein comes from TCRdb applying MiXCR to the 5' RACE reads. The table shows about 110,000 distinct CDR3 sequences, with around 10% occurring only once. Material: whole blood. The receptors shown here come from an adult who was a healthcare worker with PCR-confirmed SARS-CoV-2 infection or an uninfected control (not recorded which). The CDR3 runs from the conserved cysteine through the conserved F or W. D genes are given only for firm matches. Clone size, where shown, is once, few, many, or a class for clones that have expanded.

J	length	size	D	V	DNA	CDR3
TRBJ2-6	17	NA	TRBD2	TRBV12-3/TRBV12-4	TGTGCCAGCCGCTCGCCCAGCGGGAGTTATGGGGCCAACGTCCTGACTTTC	CASRSPSGSYGANVLTF
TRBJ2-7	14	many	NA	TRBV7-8	TGTGCCAGCAGCTCGAGCAGGGGCCGGGGCGAGCAGTACTTC	CASSSSRGRGEQYF
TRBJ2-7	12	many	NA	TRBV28	TGTGCCAGCAGTTTACAGTCCTACGAGCAGTACTTC	CASSLQSYEQYF
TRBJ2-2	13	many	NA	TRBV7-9	TGTGCCAGCAGCTTAATGGGTACCGGGGAGCTGTTTTTT	CASSLMGTGELFF
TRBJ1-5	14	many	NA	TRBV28	TGTGCCAGCAGCTCCCTTCAGGGCAGACAGCCCCAGCATTTT	CASSSLQGRQPQHF
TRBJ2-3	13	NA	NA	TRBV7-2	TGTGCCAGCAGCGAGAGTCTGGGGAATACGCAGTATTTT	CASSESLGNTQYF
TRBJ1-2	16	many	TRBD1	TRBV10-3	TGTGCCATCAGTGAACAAGGACAGGGAACGCTCTATGGCTACACCTTC	CAISEQGQGTLYGYTF
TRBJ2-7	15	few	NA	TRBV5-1	TGCGCCAGCAGCCCGTCCGGGACGGCTCTCTACGAGCAGTACTTC	CASSPSGTALYEQYF
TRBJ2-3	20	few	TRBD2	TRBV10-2	TGCGCCAGCAGTGAGTCGAGCGTGACTAGCGGGAGGGAGGTCACAGATACGCAGTATTTT	CASSESSVTSGREVTDTQYF
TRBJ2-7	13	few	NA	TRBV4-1	TGCGCCAGCAGCCAAGCCCACAGCTACGAGCAGTACTTC	CASSQAHSYEQYF
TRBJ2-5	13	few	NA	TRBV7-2	TGTGCCAGCATCAGGACCCTACAAGAGACCCAGTACTTC	CASIRTLQETQYF
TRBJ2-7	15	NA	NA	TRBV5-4	TGTGCCAGCAGTGCTAAGCCCGACAGCTACTACGAGCAGTACTTC	CASSAKPDSYYEQYF
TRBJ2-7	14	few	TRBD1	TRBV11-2	TGTGCCAGCAGATCACCGGGACAGGCCTACGAGCAGTACTTC	CASRSPGQAYEQYF
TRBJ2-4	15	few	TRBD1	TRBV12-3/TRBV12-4	TGTGCCAGCAACCGACAGGGTGAGACCAAAAACATTCAGTACTTC	CASNRQGETKNIQYF
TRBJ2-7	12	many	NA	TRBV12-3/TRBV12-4	TGTGCCAGCAGTCCATCCCTCTACGAGCAGTACTTC	CASSPSLYEQYF
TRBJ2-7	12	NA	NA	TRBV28	TGTGCCAGCATAGACCCATCCTACGAGCAGTACTTC	CASIDPSYEQYF
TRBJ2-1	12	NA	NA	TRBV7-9	TGTGCCAGCAGCTTAGAGCATAATGAGCAGTTCTTC	CASSLEHNEQFF
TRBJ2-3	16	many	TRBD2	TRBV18	TGTGCCAGCTCACCACCGGGCGGGAGGAGCACAGATACGCAGTATTTT	CASSPPGGRSTDTQYF
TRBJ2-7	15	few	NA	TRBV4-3	TGCGCCAGCAGCCAAGCTGCCCGGCCCGGTGACGAGCAGTACTTC	CASSQAARPGDEQYF
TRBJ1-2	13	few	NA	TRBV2	TGTGCCAGCAGTCCAAGACAGAACTATGGCTACACCTTC	CASSPRQNYGYTF
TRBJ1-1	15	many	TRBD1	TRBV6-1	TGTGCCAGCAGATTGGGACAGGGTCTGAACACTGAAGCTTTCTTT	CASRLGQGLNTEAFF
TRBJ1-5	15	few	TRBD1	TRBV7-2	TGTGCCAGCAGCTTCTCACAGGGGAGTAGACAGCCCCAGCATTTT	CASSFSQGSRQPQHF
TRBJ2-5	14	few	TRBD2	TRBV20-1	TGCAGTGCTCATCCGACTAGCGGGGGGGAGACCCAGTACTTC	CSAHPTSGGETQYF
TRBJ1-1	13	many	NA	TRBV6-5	TGTGCCAGCAGTTACAACGGGGACACTGAAGCTTTCTTT	CASSYNGDTEAFF
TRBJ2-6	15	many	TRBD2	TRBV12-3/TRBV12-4	TGTGCCAGCATCCTTAGCGGGACTGGGGCCAACGTCCTGACTTTC	CASILSGTGANVLTF
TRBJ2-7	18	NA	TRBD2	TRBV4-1	TGCGCCAGCAGCCAAGTGGGACTAGCGGGAGGCAGGACCTACGAGCAGTACTTC	CASSQVGLAGGRTYEQYF
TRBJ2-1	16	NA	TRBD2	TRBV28	TGTGCCAGCAGTCCCATCAGCGGGAGCCTCTACAATGAGCAGTTCTTC	CASSPISGSLYNEQFF
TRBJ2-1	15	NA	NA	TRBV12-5	TGTGCTAGTGGTTTGGAGAGGCCAGACTACAATGAGCAGTTCTTC	CASGLERPDYNEQFF
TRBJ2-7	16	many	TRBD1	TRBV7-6	TGTGCCAGCAGCTTGTATGGACAGGGGCCGCCCTACGAGCAGTACTTC	CASSLYGQGPPYEQYF